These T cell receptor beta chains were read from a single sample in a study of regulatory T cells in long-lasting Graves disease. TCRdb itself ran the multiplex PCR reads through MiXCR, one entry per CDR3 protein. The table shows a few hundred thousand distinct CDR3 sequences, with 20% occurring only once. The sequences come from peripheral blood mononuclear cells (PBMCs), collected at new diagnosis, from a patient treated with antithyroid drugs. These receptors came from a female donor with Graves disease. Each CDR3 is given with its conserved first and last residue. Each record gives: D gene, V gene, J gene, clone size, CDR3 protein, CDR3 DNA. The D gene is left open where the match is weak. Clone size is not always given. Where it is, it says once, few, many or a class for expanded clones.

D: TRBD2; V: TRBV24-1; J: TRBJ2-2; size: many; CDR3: CATSVSGRAGELFF; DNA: TGTGCCACCAGTGTTAGCGGGAGGGCCGGGGAGCTGTTTTTT
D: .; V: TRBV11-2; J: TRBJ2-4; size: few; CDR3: CASSFGRGGRAKNIQYF; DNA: TGTGCCAGCAGCTTCGGCAGGGGGGGAAGAGCCAAAAACATTCAGTACTTC
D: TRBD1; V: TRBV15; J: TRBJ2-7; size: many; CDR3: CATSRDRGPDRVHEQYF; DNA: TGTGCCACCAGCAGAGATCGAGGCCCTGACAGGGTCCACGAGCAGTACTTC
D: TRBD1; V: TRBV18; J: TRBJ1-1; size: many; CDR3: CASSIDTGEPEAFF; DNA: TGTGCCAGCTCAATAGATACAGGGGAGCCTGAAGCTTTCTTT
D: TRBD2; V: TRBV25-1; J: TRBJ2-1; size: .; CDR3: CASSETTGTSGRNEQFF; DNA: TGTGCCAGCAGTGAAACAACCGGGACTAGCGGGAGGAATGAGCAGTTCTTC
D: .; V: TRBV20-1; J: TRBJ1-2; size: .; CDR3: CSARWGRNYGYTF; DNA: TGCAGTGCTAGGTGGGGGCGTAACTATGGCTACACCTTC
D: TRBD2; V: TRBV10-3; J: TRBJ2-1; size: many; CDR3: CAISATSGSSYNEQFF; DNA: TGTGCCATCAGCGCGACTAGCGGGAGCTCCTACAATGAGCAGTTCTTC
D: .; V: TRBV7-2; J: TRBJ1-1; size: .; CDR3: CASSLIMNTEAFF; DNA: TGTGCCAGCAGCTTGATCATGAACACTGAAGCTTTCTTT
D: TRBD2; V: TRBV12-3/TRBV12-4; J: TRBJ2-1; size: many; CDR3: CASSPSSGIFYEQFF; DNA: TGTGCCAGCAGTCCTTCTAGCGGGATATTTTATGAGCAGTTCTTC
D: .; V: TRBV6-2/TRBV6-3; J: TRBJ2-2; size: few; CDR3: CASSDMSGTGELFF; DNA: TGTGCCAGCAGTGACATGTCCGGGACCGGGGAGCTGTTTTTT
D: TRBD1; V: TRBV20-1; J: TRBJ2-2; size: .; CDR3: CSAPRQGPTGELFF; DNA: TGCAGTGCGCCTAGACAGGGGCCCACCGGGGAGCTGTTTTTT
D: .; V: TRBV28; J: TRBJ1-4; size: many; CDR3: CASSLNLGRGEKLFF; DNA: TGTGCCAGCAGTTTAAACCTCGGGCGAGGTGAAAAACTGTTTTTT
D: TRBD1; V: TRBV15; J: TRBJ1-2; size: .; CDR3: CATSRDRGFGYTF; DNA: TGTGCCACCAGCCGGGACAGGGGGTTTGGCTACACCTTC
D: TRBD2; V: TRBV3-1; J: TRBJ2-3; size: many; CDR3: CASSQAYLAGVADTQYF; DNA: TGTGCCAGCAGCCAAGCTTATCTAGCGGGAGTAGCGGATACGCAGTATTTT
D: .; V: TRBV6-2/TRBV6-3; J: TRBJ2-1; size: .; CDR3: CASSRQSEGVAGEQFF; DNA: TGTGCCAGCAGTAGACAAAGCGAGGGGGTAGCCGGAGAGCAGTTCTTC
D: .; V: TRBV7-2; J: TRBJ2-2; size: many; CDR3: CASSLESSAGELFF; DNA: TGTGCCAGCAGCTTAGAATCCTCGGCCGGGGAGCTGTTTTTT
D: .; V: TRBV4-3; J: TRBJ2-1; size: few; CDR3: CASSHDSVEQFF; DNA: TGCGCCAGCAGCCACGACAGCGTTGAGCAGTTCTTC
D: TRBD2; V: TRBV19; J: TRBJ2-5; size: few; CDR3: CASSIVGLEAETQYF; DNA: TGTGCCAGTAGTATAGTAGGACTAGAGGCGGAGACCCAGTACTTC
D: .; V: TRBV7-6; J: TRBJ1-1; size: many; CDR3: CASSPRQDLTEAFF; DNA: TGTGCCAGCAGCCCTCGACAGGATCTCACTGAAGCTTTCTTT
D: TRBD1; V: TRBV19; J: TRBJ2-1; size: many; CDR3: CASSNRQGSSYNEQFF; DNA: TGTGCCAGTAGCAACCGACAGGGGTCCTCCTACAATGAGCAGTTCTTC
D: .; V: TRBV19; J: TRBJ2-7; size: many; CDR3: CASSQQRSYEQYF; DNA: TGTGCCAGTAGTCAGCAGCGCTCCTACGAGCAGTACTTC
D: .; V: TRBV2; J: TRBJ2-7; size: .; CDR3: CASSEGWDLTLLFHEQYF; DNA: TGTGCCAGCAGTGAAGGGTGGGACTTAACGTTACTTTTCCACGAGCAGTACTTC
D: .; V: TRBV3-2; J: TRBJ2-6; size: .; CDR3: CASSLGTAPRSGANVLTF; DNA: TGTGCCAGCAGCCTCGGGACAGCCCCTCGCTCTGGGGCCAACGTCCTGACTTTC
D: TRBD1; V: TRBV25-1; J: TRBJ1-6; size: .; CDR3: CASSDPKQGAGSPLHF; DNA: TGTGCCAGCAGTGATCCTAAACAGGGGGCGGGTTCACCCCTCCACTTT
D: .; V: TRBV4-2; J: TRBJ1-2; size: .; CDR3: CASSHPLGYTF; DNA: TGTGCCAGCAGCCACCCTCTTGGCTACACCTTC
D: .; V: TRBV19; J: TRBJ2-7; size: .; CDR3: CASKEGNEQYF; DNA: TGTGCCAGTAAGGAAGGGAACGAGCAGTACTTC